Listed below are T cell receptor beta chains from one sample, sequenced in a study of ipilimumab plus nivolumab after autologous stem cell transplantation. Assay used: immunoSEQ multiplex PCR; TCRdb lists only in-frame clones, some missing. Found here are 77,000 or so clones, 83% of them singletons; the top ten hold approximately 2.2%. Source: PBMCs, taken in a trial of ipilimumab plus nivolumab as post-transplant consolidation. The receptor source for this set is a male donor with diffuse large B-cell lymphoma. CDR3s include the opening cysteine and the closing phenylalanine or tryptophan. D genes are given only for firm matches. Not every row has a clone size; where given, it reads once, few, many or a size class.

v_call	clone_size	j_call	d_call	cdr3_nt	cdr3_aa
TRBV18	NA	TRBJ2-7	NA	TGTGCCAGCTCACCGGGTAGTACGGGAAACAGCTACGAGCAGTACTTC	CASSPGSTGNSYEQYF
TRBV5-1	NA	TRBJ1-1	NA	TGCGCCAGCAGCGCGGCAGGGATGAACACTGAAGCTTTCTTT	CASSAAGMNTEAFF
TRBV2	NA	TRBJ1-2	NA	TGTGCCAGCAGTGAAGCAGGGGTGGACTATGGCTACACCTTC	CASSEAGVDYGYTF
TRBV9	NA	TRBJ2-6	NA	TGTGCCAGCAGCGTAGCGGGGACCTCTGGGGCCAACGTCCTGACTTTC	CASSVAGTSGANVLTF
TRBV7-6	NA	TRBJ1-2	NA	TGTGCCAGCAGTCCTTCGAAGGCGAGGGGTGGCTACACCTTC	CASSPSKARGGYTF
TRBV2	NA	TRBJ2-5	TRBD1	TGTGCCAGCACCGGGGGACAGGGGGCCTGGGAGACCCAGTACTTC	CASTGGQGAWETQYF
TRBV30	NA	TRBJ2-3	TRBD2	TGTGCCTGGAGTGTAGCGGGGGGCACAGATACGCAGTATTTT	CAWSVAGGTDTQYF
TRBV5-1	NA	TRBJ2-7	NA	TGCGCCAGCAGCTTCCCCCCACCCGGGACACACCCAAATATCTACGAGCAGTACTTC	CASSFPPPGTHPNIYEQYF
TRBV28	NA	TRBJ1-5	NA	TGTGCCAGCACCCAAGGGGGTTCCAATCAGCCCCAGCATTTT	CASTQGGSNQPQHF
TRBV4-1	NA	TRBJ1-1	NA	TGCGCCAGCAGCCATTACCCGACCCCGGGGAACACTGAAGCTTTCTTT	CASSHYPTPGNTEAFF
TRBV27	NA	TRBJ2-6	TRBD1	TGTGCCAGCAGTACCGGACAGGTAAACTCTGGGGCCAACGTCCTGACTTTC	CASSTGQVNSGANVLTF
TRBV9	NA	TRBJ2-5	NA	TGTGCCAGCAGCGTCGGACGGGCTGTAAAGACCCAGTACTTC	CASSVGRAVKTQYF
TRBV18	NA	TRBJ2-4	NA	TGTGCCAGCTCACCACGGGGGGGCAGTGAAGCCAAAAACATTCAGTACTTC	CASSPRGGSEAKNIQYF
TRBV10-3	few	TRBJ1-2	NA	TGTGCCATCAGCGGGAAAACAGGGATCTCCGGGGGCTACACCTTC	CAISGKTGISGGYTF
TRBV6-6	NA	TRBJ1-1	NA	TGTGCCAGCAGTTACGGGGGCAGGGTGAACACTGAAGCTTTCTTT	CASSYGGRVNTEAFF
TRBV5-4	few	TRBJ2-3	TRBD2	TGTGCCAGCGCGGGGGGACGCCGCACAGATACGCAGTATTTT	CASAGGRRTDTQYF
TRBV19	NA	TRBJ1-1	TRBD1	TGTGCCAGTAGCGATTCAGGGGGATACACTGAAGCTTTCTTT	CASSDSGGYTEAFF
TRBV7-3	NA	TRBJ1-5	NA	TGTGCCAGCAGCGGGACACCATACCCCTATAGCAATCAGCCCCAGCATTTT	CASSGTPYPYSNQPQHF
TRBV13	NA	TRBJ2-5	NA	TGTGCCAGCAGCTTTTGGCCCGGCCAAGAGACCCAGTACTTC	CASSFWPGQETQYF
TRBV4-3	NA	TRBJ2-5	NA	TGCGCCAGCAGCCATACTAGTCAAGAGACCCAGTACTTC	CASSHTSQETQYF
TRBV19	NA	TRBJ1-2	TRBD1	TGTGCCAGTAGTACCAGGGGGCTGAGCTATGGCTACACCTTC	CASSTRGLSYGYTF
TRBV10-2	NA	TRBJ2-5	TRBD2	TGCGCCAGCAAGGGGAATAGCGGGGCCGGAGAGACCCAGTACTTC	CASKGNSGAGETQYF